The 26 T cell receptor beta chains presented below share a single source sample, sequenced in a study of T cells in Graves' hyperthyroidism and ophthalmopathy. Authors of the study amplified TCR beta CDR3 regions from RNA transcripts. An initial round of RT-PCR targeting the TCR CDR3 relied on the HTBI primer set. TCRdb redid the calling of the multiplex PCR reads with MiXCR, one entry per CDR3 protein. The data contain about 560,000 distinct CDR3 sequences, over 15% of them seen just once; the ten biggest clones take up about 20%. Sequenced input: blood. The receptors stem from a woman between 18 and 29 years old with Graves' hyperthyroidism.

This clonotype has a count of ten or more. The CDR3 bases are TGTGCCAGCAGTTCGGGCCTCTTCTCCTACGAGCAGTACTTC. Translation gives CASSSGLFSYEQYF. The J gene is TRBJ2-7, the V gene TRBV6-1; D gene unclear. This CDR3 contains 14 residues. Trimming took off 5 bases at V and 0 bases at J, with 11 bases between the two ends. Looked up from germline, CDR1 is MNHNS and CDR2 is SASEGT.

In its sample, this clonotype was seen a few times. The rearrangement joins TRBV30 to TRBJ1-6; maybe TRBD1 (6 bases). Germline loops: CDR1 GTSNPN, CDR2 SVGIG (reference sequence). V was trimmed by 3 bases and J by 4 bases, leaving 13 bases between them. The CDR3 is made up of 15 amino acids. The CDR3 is CAWSPETGYNSPLHF. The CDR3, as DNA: TGTGCCTGGAGCCCCGAGACAGGATATAATTCACCCCTCCACTTT.

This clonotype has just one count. CDR3 protein: CASSLEGNPKYEQYF. The CDR3 DNA follows: TGTGCCAGCAGCTTAGAGGGCAACCCGAAGTACGAGCAGTACTTC. The chain recombines TRBV7-9 with TRBJ2-7; D ambiguous. Germline V gives CDR1 SEHNR, CDR2 FQNEAQ (reference sequence). With 1 base removed from V and 4 bases from J, the gap between germline ends came to 14 bases. The CDR3 is 15 residues long.

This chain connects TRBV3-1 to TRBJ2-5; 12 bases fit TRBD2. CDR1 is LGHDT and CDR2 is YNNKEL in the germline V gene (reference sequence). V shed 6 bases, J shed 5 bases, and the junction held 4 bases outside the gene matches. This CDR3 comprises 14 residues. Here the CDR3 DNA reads TGTGCCAGCAGTGCCGGGACTAGCGGGGAGACCCAGTACTTC. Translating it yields CASSAGTSGETQYF.

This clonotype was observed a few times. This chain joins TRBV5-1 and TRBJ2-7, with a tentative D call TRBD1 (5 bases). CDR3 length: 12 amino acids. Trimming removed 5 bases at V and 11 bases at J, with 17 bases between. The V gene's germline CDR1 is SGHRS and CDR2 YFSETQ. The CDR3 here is CASRSGSDSEYF. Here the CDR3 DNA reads TGCGCCAGCAGGTCTGGGTCCGACAGCGAGTACTTC.

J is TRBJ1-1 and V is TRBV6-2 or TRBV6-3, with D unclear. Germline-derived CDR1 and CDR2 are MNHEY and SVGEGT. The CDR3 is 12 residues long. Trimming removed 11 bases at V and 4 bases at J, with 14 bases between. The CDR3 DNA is TGTGCCGTGTCTAGGGAGGGCACTGAAGCTTTCTTT. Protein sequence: CAVSREGTEAFF.

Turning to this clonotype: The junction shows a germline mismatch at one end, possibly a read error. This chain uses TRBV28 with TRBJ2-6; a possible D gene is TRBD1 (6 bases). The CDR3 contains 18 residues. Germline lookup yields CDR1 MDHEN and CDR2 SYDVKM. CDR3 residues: CAGSSQGYPRSGANVLTF. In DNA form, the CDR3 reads TGTGCCGGCAGCTCACAGGGCTACCCTCGCTCTGGGGCCAACGTCCTGACTTTC.

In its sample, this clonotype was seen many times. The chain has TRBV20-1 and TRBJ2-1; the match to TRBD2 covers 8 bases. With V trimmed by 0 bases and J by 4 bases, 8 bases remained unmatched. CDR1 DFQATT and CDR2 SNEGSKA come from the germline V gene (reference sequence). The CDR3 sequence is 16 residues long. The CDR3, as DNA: TGCAGTGCTAGAGATAAAGCGGGAGTGTATTACAATGAGCAGTTCTTC. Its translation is CSARDKAGVYYNEQFF.

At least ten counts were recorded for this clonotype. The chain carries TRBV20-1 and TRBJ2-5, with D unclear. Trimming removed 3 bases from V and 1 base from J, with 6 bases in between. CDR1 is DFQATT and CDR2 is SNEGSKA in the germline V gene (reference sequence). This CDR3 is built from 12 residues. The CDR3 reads CSARWIQETQYF. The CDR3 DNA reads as TGCAGTGCTAGGTGGATCCAAGAGACCCAGTACTTC.

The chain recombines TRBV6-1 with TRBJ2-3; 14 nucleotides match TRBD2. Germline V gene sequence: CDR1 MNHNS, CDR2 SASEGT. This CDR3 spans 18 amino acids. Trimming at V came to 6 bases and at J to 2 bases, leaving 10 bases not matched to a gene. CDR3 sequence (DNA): TGTGCCAGCAGGGATGGACTAGCGGGGGGATTGCACACAGATACGCAGTATTTT. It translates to CASRDGLAGGLHTDTQYF.

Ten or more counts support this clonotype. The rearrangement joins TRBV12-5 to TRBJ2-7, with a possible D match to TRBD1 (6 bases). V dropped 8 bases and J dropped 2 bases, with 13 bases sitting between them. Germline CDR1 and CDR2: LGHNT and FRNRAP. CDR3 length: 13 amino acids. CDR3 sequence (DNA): TGTGCTAGTCGGGACACTCAAACCTACGAGCAGTACTTC. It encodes CASRDTQTYEQYF.

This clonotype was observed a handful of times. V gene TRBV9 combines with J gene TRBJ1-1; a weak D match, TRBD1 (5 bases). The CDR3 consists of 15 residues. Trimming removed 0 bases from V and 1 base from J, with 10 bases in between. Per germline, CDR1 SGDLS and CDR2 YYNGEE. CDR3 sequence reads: CASSVGVTGNTEAFF. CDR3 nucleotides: TGTGCCAGCAGCGTAGGAGTAACAGGGAACACTGAAGCTTTCTTT. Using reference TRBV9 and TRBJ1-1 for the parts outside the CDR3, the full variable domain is DSGVTQTPKHLITATGQRVTLRCSPRSGDLSVYWYQQSLDQGLQFLIQYYNGEERAKGNILERFSAQQFPDLHSELNLSSLELGDSALYFCASSVGVTGNTEAFFGQGTRLTVV.

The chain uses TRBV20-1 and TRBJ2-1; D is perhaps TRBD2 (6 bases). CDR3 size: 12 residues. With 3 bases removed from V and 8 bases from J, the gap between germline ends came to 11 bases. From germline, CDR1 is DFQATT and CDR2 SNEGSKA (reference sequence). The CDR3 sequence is CSASGSGHEQFF. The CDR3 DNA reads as TGCAGTGCTAGCGGGAGTGGCCATGAGCAGTTCTTC.

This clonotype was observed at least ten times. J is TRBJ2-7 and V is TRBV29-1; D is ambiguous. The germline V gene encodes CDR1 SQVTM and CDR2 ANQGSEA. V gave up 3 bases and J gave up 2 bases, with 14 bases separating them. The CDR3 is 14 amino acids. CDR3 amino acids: CSVEGKGPTYEQYF. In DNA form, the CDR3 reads TGCAGCGTTGAGGGGAAAGGGCCCACCTACGAGCAGTACTTC.

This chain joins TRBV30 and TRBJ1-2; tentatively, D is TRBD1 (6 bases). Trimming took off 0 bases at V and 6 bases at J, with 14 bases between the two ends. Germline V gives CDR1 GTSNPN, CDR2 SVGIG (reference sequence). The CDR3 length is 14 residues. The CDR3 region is CAWSVPGTHNGYTF. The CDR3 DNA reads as TGTGCCTGGAGTGTACCAGGGACACATAATGGCTACACCTTC.

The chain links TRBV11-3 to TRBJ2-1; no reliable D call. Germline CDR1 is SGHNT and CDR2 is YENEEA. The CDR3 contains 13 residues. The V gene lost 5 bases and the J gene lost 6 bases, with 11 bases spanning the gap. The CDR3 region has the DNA TGTGCCAGCAGCCACTTCCTAGGCAATGAGCAGTTCTTC. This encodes CASSHFLGNEQFF.

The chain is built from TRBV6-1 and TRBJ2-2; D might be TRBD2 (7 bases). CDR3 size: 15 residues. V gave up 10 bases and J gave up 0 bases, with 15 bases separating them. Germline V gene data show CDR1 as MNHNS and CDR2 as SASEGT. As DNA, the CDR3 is TGTGCCAACCTTAGGGGGGGAACGAACACCGGGGAGCTGTTTTTT. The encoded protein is CANLRGGTNTGELFF.

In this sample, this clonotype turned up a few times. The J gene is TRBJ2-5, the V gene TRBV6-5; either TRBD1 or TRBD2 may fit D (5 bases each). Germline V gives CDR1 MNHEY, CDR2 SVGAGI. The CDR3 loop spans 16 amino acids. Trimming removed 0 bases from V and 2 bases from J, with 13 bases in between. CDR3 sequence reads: CASSYSLEGLQETQYF. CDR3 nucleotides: TGTGCCAGCAGTTACTCTCTCGAGGGGTTGCAAGAGACCCAGTACTTC.

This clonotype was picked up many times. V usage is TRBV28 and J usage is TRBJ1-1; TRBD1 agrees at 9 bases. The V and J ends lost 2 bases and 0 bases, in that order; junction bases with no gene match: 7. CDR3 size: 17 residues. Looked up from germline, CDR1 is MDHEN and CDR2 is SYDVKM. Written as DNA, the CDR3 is TGTGCCAGCAGTTTAAACACAGGGGGCCTCATGAACACTGAAGCTTTCTTT. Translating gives CASSLNTGGLMNTEAFF.

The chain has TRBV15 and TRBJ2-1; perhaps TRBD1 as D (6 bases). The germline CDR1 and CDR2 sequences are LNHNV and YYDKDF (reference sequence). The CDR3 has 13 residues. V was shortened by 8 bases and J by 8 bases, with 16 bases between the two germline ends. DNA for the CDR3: TGTGCCACCGGGGACACCCTAGACTATGAGCAGTTCTTC. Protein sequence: CATGDTLDYEQFF.

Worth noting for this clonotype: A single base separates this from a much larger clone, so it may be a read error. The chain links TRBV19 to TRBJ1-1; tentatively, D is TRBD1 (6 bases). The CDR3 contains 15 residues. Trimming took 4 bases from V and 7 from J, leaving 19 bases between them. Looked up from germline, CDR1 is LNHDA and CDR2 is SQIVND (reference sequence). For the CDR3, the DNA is TGTGCCAGTAGTACAGAAACAGGGTGGAGCATTGAAGCTTTCTTT. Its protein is CASSTETGWSIEAFF.

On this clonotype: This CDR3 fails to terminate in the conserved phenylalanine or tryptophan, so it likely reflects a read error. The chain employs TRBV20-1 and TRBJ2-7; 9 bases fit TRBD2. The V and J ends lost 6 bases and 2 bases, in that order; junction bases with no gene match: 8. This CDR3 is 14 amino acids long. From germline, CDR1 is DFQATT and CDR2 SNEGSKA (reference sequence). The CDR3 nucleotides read TGCAGTGCCCAGCGGGGGGCCTCGCCCTACGAGCAGTACATC. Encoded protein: CSAQRGASPYEQYI.

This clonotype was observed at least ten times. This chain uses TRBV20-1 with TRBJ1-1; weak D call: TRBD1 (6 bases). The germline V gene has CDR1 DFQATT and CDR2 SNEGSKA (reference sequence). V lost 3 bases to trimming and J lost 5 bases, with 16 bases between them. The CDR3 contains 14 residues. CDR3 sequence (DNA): TGCAGTGCTAGGTTTCGGGGACAAAGAACTGAAGCTTTCTTT. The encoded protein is CSARFRGQRTEAFF.

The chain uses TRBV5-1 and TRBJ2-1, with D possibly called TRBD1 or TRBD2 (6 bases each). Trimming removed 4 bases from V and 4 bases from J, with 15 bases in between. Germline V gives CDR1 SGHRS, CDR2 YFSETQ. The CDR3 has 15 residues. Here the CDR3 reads CASSPEGDSYNEQFF. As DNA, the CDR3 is TGCGCCAGCAGCCCGGAGGGGGATTCTTACAATGAGCAGTTCTTC.

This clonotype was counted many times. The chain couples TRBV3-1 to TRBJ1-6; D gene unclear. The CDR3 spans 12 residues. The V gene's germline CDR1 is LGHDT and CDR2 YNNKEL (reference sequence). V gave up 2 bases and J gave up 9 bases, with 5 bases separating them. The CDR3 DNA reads TGTGCCAGCAGCCAACGGAGTTCACCCCTCCACTTT. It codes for CASSQRSSPLHF.

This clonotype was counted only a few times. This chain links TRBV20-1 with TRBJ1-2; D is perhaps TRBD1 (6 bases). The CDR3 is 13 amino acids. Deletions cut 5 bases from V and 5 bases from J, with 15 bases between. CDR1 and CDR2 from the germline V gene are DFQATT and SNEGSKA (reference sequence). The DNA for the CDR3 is TGCAGTGCTGAACCCGGGACAAGTTATGGCTACACCTTC. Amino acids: CSAEPGTSYGYTF.